Listed below are T cell receptor beta chains from one sample, sequenced in a study of beta chain features in type 1 diabetes. Sequenced by immunoSEQ multiplex PCR; TCRdb stores in-frame clones only, minus some. The sample records about 160,000 clones, 8% to 9.5% being singletons. Sample: central memory CD4+ T cells from blood. These receptor sequences come from a woman aged 18 to 35 with type 1 diabetes. Both conserved end residues are part of each CDR3. Each record gives: J gene, D gene, V gene, clone size, CDR3 DNA, CDR3 protein. The D gene is left open where the match is weak. Part of the rows lack a size; the others show once, few, many or a class for expanded clones.

TRBJ1-3,TRBD1,TRBV11-2,NA,TGTGCCAGCAGCTCACAGGGGAGAAACACCATATATTTT,CASSSQGRNTIYF
TRBJ1-2,TRBD1,TRBV6-6,NA,TGTGCCGGATACGACAGGGATAGAGGGGGCTACACCTTC,CAGYDRDRGGYTF
TRBJ2-5,TRBD2,TRBV30,few,TGTGCCTGGAGCCCACTCGGGACTAGCGGTCAAGAGACCCAGTACTTC,CAWSPLGTSGQETQYF
TRBJ2-6,NA,TRBV5-6,few,TGTGCCAGCATGCTAAAAGGGGCCAACGTCCTGACTTTC,CASMLKGANVLTF
TRBJ1-1,NA,TRBV11-2,few,TGTGCCAGCAGCCCAGCGACGAACACTGAAGCTTTCTTT,CASSPATNTEAFF
TRBJ1-3,NA,TRBV9,few,TGTGCCAGCAGCGTAGCGGCGCAGGGAGGGGAAAACACCATATATTTT,CASSVAAQGGENTIYF
TRBJ1-5,NA,TRBV19,few,TGTGCCAGTAGTATTGCGGCAGGGCCACAGCCCCAGCATTTT,CASSIAAGPQPQHF
TRBJ1-5,NA,TRBV7-2,NA,TGTGCCAGCAGCTTTCCCCCGGGGTACCAGCATTTT,CASSFPPGYQHF
TRBJ2-7,TRBD2,TRBV7-2,few,TGTGCCAGCAGCTTAGGGATAGCGGGGAACTCCTACGAGCAGTACTTC,CASSLGIAGNSYEQYF
TRBJ2-3,NA,TRBV11-2,few,TGTGCCAGCAGCTTAGCGGTCTCTAGCACAGATACGCAGTATTTT,CASSLAVSSTDTQYF
TRBJ2-4,TRBD2,TRBV4-3,NA,TGCGCCAGCAGCCAAGATCCTAGCGGGAAAAACATTCAGTACTTC,CASSQDPSGKNIQYF
TRBJ2-7,NA,TRBV18,NA,TGTGCCAGCTCACCGTACAACTCCTACGAGCAGTACTTC,CASSPYNSYEQYF
TRBJ2-7,TRBD1,TRBV29-1,many,TGCAGCGTTGGTCACCGGGACAGGGCCTCCTACGAGCAGTACTTC,CSVGHRDRASYEQYF
TRBJ2-2,NA,TRBV18,few,TGTGCCAGCTCACCACGATCCGGGGCCGGGGAGCTGTTTTTT,CASSPRSGAGELFF
TRBJ2-7,TRBD2,TRBV9,NA,TGTGCCAGCAGCGTAGGCCAGTTCGGGCTAGCGGGAGGCGAAGAGCAGTACTTC,CASSVGQFGLAGGEEQYF